Listed here are 29 T cell receptor beta chains from one sample, sequenced in a study of T cell changes during pregnancy in multiple sclerosis. Sequencing used immunoSEQ multiplex PCR; TCRdb keeps in-frame clones, though not all of them. The sample gives tens of thousands of clones, 80% to 95% of which show up once; approximately 0.44% is in the top ten. The sequences come from CD4+ T cells from peripheral blood mononuclear cells, collected before pregnancy. These receptors all come from a female donor with multiple sclerosis, enrolled in a pregnancy study.

The chain joins TRBV6-1 to TRBJ2-2; tentative D call: TRBD2 (5 bases). Germline CDR1 and CDR2: MNHNS and SASEGT. The CDR3 contains 16 residues. V lost 4 bases, J lost 6 bases, and 18 bases lay in between. CDR3 sequence: CASSALDREVPGELFF. CDR3 DNA sequence: TGTGCCAGCAGTGCCCTCGACCGGGAAGTCCCCGGGGAGCTGTTTTTT.

This chain uses TRBV30 with TRBJ1-2; D unclear. This CDR3 has 16 residues. Trimming left V 2 bases short and J 0 bases short, with 16 bases between. CDR1 GTSNPN and CDR2 SVGIG come from the germline V gene (reference sequence). CDR3 sequence reads: CAWSPPRGKANYGYTF. The CDR3 DNA sequence: TGTGCCTGGAGTCCCCCCCGGGGAAAAGCTAACTATGGCTACACCTTC.

This clone appeared once. The rearrangement joins TRBV9 to TRBJ2-2, with 9 bases matching TRBD1. Per germline, CDR1 SGDLS and CDR2 YYNGEE. J gave up 4 bases and V 3 bases, and 1 base lay outside the gene matches. The CDR3 runs to 14 residues. The CDR3 nucleotides are TGTGCCAGCAGCGGACAGGGGGGCACCGGGGAGCTGTTTTTT. Protein product: CASSGQGGTGELFF. The full variable domain, in which reference TRBV9 and TRBJ2-2 provide the parts outside the CDR3, is DSGVTQTPKHLITATGQRVTLRCSPRSGDLSVYWYQQSLDQGLQFLIQYYNGEERAKGNILERFSAQQFPDLHSELNLSSLELGDSALYFCASSGQGGTGELFFGEGSRLTVL.

J is TRBJ2-1 and V is TRBV11-3, with 12 bases matching TRBD2. Germline V CDR1 and CDR2: SGHNT, YENEEA. The V and J ends lost 5 bases and 7 bases, in that order; junction bases with no gene match: 6. The CDR3 runs to 15 residues. In DNA form, the CDR3 reads TGTGCCAGCAGCCCGACTAGCGGGAGTATAAATGAGCAGTTCTTC. Encoded protein: CASSPTSGSINEQFF. The full variable domain, completed using reference TRBV11-3 and TRBJ2-1, is EAGVVQSPRYKIIEKKQPVAFWCNPISGHNTLYWYLQNLGQGPELLIRYENEEAVDDSQLPKDRFSAERLKGVDSTLKIQPAELGDSAVYLCASSPTSGSINEQFFGPGTRLTVL.

V and J are TRBV7-2 and TRBJ2-3; 9 bases are a match to TRBD2. Germline V gives CDR1 SGHTA, CDR2 FQGNSA. V shed 2 bases and J 5 bases; nucleotides not matched to a gene: 11. The CDR3 is made up of 17 amino acids. CDR3 amino acids: CASSLNLAGGPGDTQYF. The CDR3 DNA sequence: TGTGCCAGCAGCTTAAATCTCGCGGGAGGGCCCGGAGATACGCAGTATTTT.

This clone was found a few times. The rearrangement links TRBV6-1 to TRBJ1-5; the match to TRBD1 covers 7 bases. Germline V gives CDR1 MNHNS, CDR2 SASEGT. The CDR3 loop spans 15 amino acids. J was trimmed by 3 bases and V by 4 bases; bases with no gene match: 6. CDR3 sequence reads: CASSGTGPFNQPQHF. The DNA for the CDR3 is TGTGCCAGCAGTGGGACAGGCCCCTTCAATCAGCCCCAGCATTTT.

V usage is TRBV18 and J usage is TRBJ2-1, with TRBD2 matching over 12 bases. Per germline, CDR1 KGHSH and CDR2 LQKENI. Trimming cost V 1 base and J 7 bases; bases outside gene matches: 5. There are 16 residues in the CDR3. The CDR3 DNA sequence: TGTGCCAGCTCACCACTCCTAGCGGGGGGGATTAATGAGCAGTTCTTC. Amino acid sequence: CASSPLLAGGINEQFF.

The chain links TRBV5-5 to TRBJ2-7, with unresolved D. Germline values: CDR1 SGHKS, CDR2 YYEKEE (reference sequence). Trimming took off 0 bases at V and 6 bases at J, with 13 bases between the two ends. This CDR3 contains 14 residues. CDR3 loop: CASSLVGQASEQYF. The CDR3 DNA reads as TGTGCCAGCAGCTTGGTAGGCCAGGCCAGCGAGCAGTACTTC.

The chain combines TRBV9 with TRBJ2-7, with 8 bases that match TRBD2. This CDR3 is built from 14 residues. V gave up 4 bases and J gave up 6 bases; unmatched junction bases: 9. Germline CDR1 reads SGDLS; CDR2 reads YYNGEE. The DNA for the CDR3 is TGTGCCAGCAGCCCTCTAGCGGGCTCGCGCGAGCAGTACTTC. Amino acid sequence: CASSPLAGSREQYF. The full variable domain, its missing parts supplied by reference TRBV9 and TRBJ2-7, is DSGVTQTPKHLITATGQRVTLRCSPRSGDLSVYWYQQSLDQGLQFLIQYYNGEERAKGNILERFSAQQFPDLHSELNLSSLELGDSALYFCASSPLAGSREQYFGPGTRLTVT.

The chain combines TRBV18 with TRBJ2-1; 9 nucleotides align to TRBD2. Germline V lookup: CDR1 KGHSH, CDR2 LQKENI. V was clipped by 0 bases and J by 6 bases; unmatched bases: 6. The CDR3 totals 16 residues. CDR3 nucleotides: TGTGCCAGCTCACCACCGTCTAGCGGGGATTTCAATGAGCAGTTCTTC. It encodes CASSPPSSGDFNEQFF.

The chain combines TRBV11-2 with TRBJ2-7; the match to TRBD2 covers 9 bases. With 0 bases clipped from V and 3 bases from J, the junction kept 3 bases outside the gene matches. CDR3 length: 15 amino acids. Germline V gene sequence: CDR1 SGHAT, CDR2 FQNNGV. CDR3 bases: TGTGCCAGCAGCTTAGAAGGTAGCGGGGGCTACGAGCAGTACTTC. Translation: CASSLEGSGGYEQYF. The full variable domain, its missing parts supplied by reference TRBV11-2 and TRBJ2-7, is EAGVAQSPRYKIIEKRQSVAFWCNPISGHATLYWYQQILGQGPKLLIQFQNNGVVDDSQLPKDRFSAERLKGVDSTLKIQPAKLEDSAVYLCASSLEGSGGYEQYFGPGTRLTVT.

This clone has just one count. The chain couples TRBV19 to TRBJ1-5, with 7 nucleotides matching TRBD1. Germline values: CDR1 LNHDA, CDR2 SQIVND (reference sequence). Trimming took 5 bases from V and 3 from J; bases not matched to a gene: 7. The CDR3 totals 15 residues. In DNA, the CDR3 is TGTGCCAGTAGTCCTTGGACAGGCTCCAATCAGCCCCAGCATTTT. Amino acids: CASSPWTGSNQPQHF.

The rearrangement links TRBV5-4 to TRBJ1-4; 7 bases are a match to TRBD1. The CDR3 consists of 16 residues. CDR1 and CDR2 from the germline V gene are SGHNT and YYREEE (reference sequence). V trimming: 1 base; J trimming: 8 bases; junction bases outside the gene matches: 11. CDR3 DNA: TGTGCCAGCAGCTTGTTTGGCGAGGGGGCTGGAGAAAAACTGTTTTTT. This gives the protein CASSLFGEGAGEKLFF. Full variable domain (rest looked up from reference TRBV5-4 and TRBJ1-4): ETGVTQSPTHLIKTRGQQVTLRCSSQSGHNTVSWYQQALGQGPQFIFQYYREEENGRGNFPPRFSGLQFPNYSSELNVNALELDDSALYLCASSLFGEGAGEKLFFGSGTQLSVL.

The genes are TRBV5-8 and TRBJ2-1; 10 positions match TRBD2. V shed 0 bases, J shed 4 bases, and the junction held 1 base outside the gene matches. Germline V gives CDR1 SGHTS, CDR2 YDEGEE. The CDR3 totals 15 residues. The CDR3 sequence is CASSLGLAGYNEQFF. The DNA of the CDR3 is TGTGCCAGCAGCTTGGGACTAGCGGGTTACAATGAGCAGTTCTTC.

The chain couples TRBV18 to TRBJ1-2; possible D gene TRBD1, 6 bases. Germline V gene data show CDR1 as KGHSH and CDR2 as LQKENI. This CDR3 is built from 15 residues. The ends were cut back, 3 bases at V and 6 bases at J, with 17 bases in the middle. CDR3 DNA sequence: TGTGCCAGCTCACCCCGGGCACAGGGAGGGGATGGCTACACCTTC. This codes for CASSPRAQGGDGYTF.

This chain uses TRBV4-1 with TRBJ1-3; D uncertain. V gave up 1 base and J gave up 3 bases, with 7 bases separating them. Germline V gene sequence: CDR1 MGHRA, CDR2 YSYEKL. This CDR3 is built from 14 residues. DNA of the CDR3: TGCGCCAGCAGCCAAGCGGGTGGTGGAAACACCATATATTTT. This translates into CASSQAGGGNTIYF.

This chain joins TRBV5-5 and TRBJ1-1, with 8 bases identical to TRBD1. The CDR3 loop spans 14 amino acids. Unmatched junction bases numbered 5, after V lost 3 bases and J lost 4 bases. CDR1 and CDR2 (germline): SGHKS, YYEKEE (reference sequence). The DNA of the CDR3 is TGTGCCAGCAGCTACCAGACAGGGGCCACTGAAGCTTTCTTT. Protein: CASSYQTGATEAFF. The variable domain in full, completed from reference TRBV5-5 and TRBJ1-1, reads DAGVTQSPTHLIKTRGQQVTLRCSPISGHKSVSWYQQVLGQGPQFIFQYYEKEERGRGNFPDRFSARQFPNYSSELNVNALLLGDSALYLCASSYQTGATEAFFGQGTRLTVV.

The rearrangement links TRBV6-5 to TRBJ2-7, with 10 bases matching TRBD1. The CDR3 is 14 amino acids. CDR1 is MNHEY, CDR2 SVGAGI, per germline. V shed 6 bases, J shed 2 bases, and the junction held 4 bases outside the gene matches. CDR3 sequence reads: CASSPDRGPYEQYF. The CDR3 DNA is TGTGCCAGCAGCCCTGACAGGGGGCCCTACGAGCAGTACTTC.

The V gene is TRBV30, the J gene TRBJ1-1; 8 bases match TRBD1. The CDR3 sequence is 15 residues long. With V trimmed by 0 bases and J by 2 bases, 5 bases remained unmatched. From germline, CDR1 is GTSNPN and CDR2 SVGIG (reference sequence). The CDR3 here is CAWSVGGQVNTEAFF. DNA for the CDR3: TGTGCCTGGAGTGTAGGGGGACAGGTAAACACTGAAGCTTTCTTT.

V usage is TRBV10-3 and J usage is TRBJ1-5, with TRBD1 matching 7 bases. Germline values: CDR1 ENHRY, CDR2 SYGVKD. With 7 bases clipped from V and 5 bases from J, the junction kept 11 bases outside the gene matches. The CDR3 has 15 residues. The CDR3 is CAITTRGRGDQPQHF. Written as DNA, the CDR3 is TGTGCCATCACTACTAGGGGGCGGGGCGATCAGCCCCAGCATTTT.

The chain uses TRBV11-3 and TRBJ2-2, with 8 bases fitting TRBD2. Germline lookup yields CDR1 SGHNT and CDR2 YENEEA. With V trimmed by 0 bases and J by 4 bases, 4 bases remained unmatched. The CDR3 totals 16 residues. CDR3 loop: CASSLDGGVLTGELFF. Here the CDR3 DNA reads TGTGCCAGCAGCTTAGACGGGGGGGTCCTCACCGGGGAGCTGTTTTTT.

The V and J genes are TRBV7-9 and TRBJ1-1; D gene unclear. V shed 0 bases and J shed 6 bases, with 14 bases lying between them. The CDR3 extends over 15 amino acids. CDR1 is SEHNR, CDR2 FQNEAQ, per germline (reference sequence). The CDR3 reads CASSLAGRVVSEAFF. The CDR3 DNA reads TGTGCCAGCAGCTTAGCGGGCAGAGTAGTATCTGAAGCTTTCTTT.

The rearrangement links TRBV5-1 to TRBJ1-1, with D possibly matching TRBD1 (5 bases). This CDR3 is built from 17 residues. V dropped 3 bases and J dropped 0 bases, with 18 bases sitting between them. CDR1 and CDR2 from the germline V gene are SGHRS and YFSETQ. CDR3 sequence reads: CASSSLPRAGMNTEAFF. DNA for the CDR3: TGCGCCAGCAGCTCCTTGCCCCGGGCAGGGATGAACACTGAAGCTTTCTTT.

The J gene is TRBJ1-3, the V gene TRBV7-6, with D perhaps TRBD1 (6 bases). This CDR3 is built from 16 residues. Germline CDR1 SGHVS, CDR2 FNYEAQ. V was shortened by 1 base and J by 3 bases, with 13 bases between the two germline ends. The DNA for the CDR3 is TGTGCCAGCAGCTTAGGCCAGGACAGATATGGAAACACCATATATTTT. It codes for CASSLGQDRYGNTIYF.

The V gene is TRBV28, the J gene TRBJ1-2, with 9 bases that match TRBD1. The J segment lost 6 bases and the V segment lost 5 bases, leaving 10 bases of the junction unmatched. Germline V gene lookup returns CDR1 MDHEN and CDR2 SYDVKM. This CDR3 spans 15 amino acids. The CDR3 DNA reads as TGTGCCAGCAGTCCAATCCCGGACAGGGGCCATGGCTACACCTTC. It encodes CASSPIPDRGHGYTF.

This clone was seen only once. This chain connects TRBV10-1 to TRBJ2-2; 9 nucleotides match TRBD2. The CDR3 totals 21 residues. The V gene's germline CDR1 is WNHNN and CDR2 SYGVQD (reference sequence). The J segment lost 1 base and the V segment lost 2 bases, leaving 17 bases of the junction unmatched. DNA for the CDR3: TGCGCCAGCAGTGAGACGGGAAGCACTAGCGGGCTTGCTTTGAACACCGGGGAGCTGTTTTTT. Protein: CASSETGSTSGLALNTGELFF.

This chain links TRBV27 with TRBJ2-5; 10 positions agree with TRBD2. Unmatched junction bases numbered 5, after V lost 6 bases and J lost 4 bases. The CDR3 is 14 amino acids. The germline CDR1 and CDR2 sequences are MNHEY and SMNVEV (reference sequence). The CDR3 coding sequence is TGTGCCAGCAGCGGGACTAGCGCGGGAGAGACCCAGTACTTC. It yields the protein CASSGTSAGETQYF.

A single count supports this clone. V gene TRBV7-2 combines with J gene TRBJ2-1, with a tentative D call TRBD1 (5 bases). The CDR3 is 13 residues long. Trimming left V 4 bases short and J 8 bases short, with 12 bases between. CDR1 and CDR2 from the germline V gene are SGHTA and FQGNSA. The CDR3 DNA follows: TGTGCCAGCAGCTCCAACATAGGGGATGAGCAGTTCTTC. It specifies CASSSNIGDEQFF.

This clone was recorded once. The chain joins TRBV5-6 to TRBJ2-2, with D possibly TRBD2 on 6 matching bases. V shed 6 bases and J shed 6 bases, with 15 bases lying between them. The CDR3 contains 14 residues. CDR1 and CDR2 (germline): SGHDT, YYEEEE. The CDR3 DNA reads TGTGCCAGCATGATAAGGTGGGGGGCCGGGGAGCTGTTTTTT. Protein: CASMIRWGAGELFF. The full variable domain, with the rest looked up from reference TRBV5-6 and TRBJ2-2, is DAGVTQSPTHLIKTRGQQVTLRCSPKSGHDTVSWYQQALGQGPQFIFQYYEEEERQRGNFPDRFSGHQFPNYSSELNVNALLLGDSALYLCASMIRWGAGELFFGEGSRLTVL.